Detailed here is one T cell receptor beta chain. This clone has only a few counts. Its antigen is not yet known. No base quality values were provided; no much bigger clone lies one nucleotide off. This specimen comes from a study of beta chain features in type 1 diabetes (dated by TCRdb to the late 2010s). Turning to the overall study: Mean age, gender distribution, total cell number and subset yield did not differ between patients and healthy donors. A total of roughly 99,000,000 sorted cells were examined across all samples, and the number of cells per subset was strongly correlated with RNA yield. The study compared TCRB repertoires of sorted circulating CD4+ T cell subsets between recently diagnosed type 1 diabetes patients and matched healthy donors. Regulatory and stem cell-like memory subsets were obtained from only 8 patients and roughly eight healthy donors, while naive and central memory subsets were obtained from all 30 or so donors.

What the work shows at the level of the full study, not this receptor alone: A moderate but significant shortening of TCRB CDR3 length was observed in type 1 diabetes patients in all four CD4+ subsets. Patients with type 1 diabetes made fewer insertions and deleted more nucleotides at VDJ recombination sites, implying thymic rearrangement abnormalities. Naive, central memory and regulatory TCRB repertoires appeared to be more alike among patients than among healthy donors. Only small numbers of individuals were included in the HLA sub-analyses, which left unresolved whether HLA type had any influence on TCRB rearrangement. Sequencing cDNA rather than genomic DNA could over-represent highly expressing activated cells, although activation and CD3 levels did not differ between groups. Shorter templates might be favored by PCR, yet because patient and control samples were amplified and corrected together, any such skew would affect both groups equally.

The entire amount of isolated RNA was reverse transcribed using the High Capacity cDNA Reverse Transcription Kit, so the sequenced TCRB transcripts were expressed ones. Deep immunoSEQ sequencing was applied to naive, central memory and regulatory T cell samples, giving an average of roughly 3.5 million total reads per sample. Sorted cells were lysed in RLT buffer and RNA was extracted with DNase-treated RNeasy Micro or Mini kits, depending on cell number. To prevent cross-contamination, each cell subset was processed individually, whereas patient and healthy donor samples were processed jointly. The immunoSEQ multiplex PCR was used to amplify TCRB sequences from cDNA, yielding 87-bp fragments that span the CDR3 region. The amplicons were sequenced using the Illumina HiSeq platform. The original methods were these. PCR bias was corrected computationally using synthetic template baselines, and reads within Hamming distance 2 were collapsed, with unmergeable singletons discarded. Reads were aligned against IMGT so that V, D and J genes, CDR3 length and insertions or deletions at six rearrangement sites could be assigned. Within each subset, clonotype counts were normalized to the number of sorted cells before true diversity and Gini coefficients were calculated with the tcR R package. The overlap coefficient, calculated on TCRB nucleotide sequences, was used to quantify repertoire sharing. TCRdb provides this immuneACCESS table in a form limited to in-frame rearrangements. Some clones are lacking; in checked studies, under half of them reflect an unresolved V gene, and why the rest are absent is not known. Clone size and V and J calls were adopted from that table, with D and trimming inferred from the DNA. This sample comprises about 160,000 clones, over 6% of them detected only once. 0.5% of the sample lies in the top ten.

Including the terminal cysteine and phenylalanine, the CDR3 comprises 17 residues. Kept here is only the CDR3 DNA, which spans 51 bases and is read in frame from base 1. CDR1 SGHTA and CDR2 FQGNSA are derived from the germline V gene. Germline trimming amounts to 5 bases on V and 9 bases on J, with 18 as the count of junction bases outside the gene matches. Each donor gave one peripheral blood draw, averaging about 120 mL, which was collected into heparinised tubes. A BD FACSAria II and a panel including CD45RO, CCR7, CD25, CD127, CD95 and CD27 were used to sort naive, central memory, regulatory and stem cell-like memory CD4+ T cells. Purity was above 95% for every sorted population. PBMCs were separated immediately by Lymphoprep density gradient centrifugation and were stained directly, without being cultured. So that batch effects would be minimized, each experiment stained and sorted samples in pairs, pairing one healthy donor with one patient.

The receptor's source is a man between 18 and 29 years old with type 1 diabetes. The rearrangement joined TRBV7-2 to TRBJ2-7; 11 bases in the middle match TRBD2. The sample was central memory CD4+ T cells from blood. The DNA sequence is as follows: TGTGCCAGCAGCCGAGGGCGGATCGGGACTAGCGGTGTTTTGCAGTACTTC. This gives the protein CASSRGRIGTSGVLQYF.